This TCR beta chain was identified during a study of OX40 agonist ivuxolimab in advanced cancers. Study information: Dose-escalation patients' cancers were hepatocellular carcinoma, melanoma, renal cell or head and neck cancer. Two patients with cutaneous melanoma and one with hepatocellular carcinoma, three in total, showed partial responses. Broader study findings: There was clonal expansion of CD4+ and CD8+ blood T cells by week 6 at 0.1 to 3.0 mg/kg.

V shed 1 base and J 6 bases; nucleotides not matched to a gene: 2. CDR3 length: 15 residues. CDR1 is SGHVS, CDR2 FQNEAQ, per germline. Autoimmune disease history or systemic immunosuppression led to patients being barred. With respect to this clone: Its antigen is currently unknown.

Sequencing used immunoSEQ multiplex PCR; TCRdb keeps in-frame clones, though not all of them. This table holds more than 50,000 clones, 80% to 90% found once. The receptor's source is an adult with an advanced solid tumor such as melanoma, head and neck, liver or kidney cancer. The chain uses TRBV7-8 and TRBJ2-1, with 11 bases that match TRBD2. Sequencing was performed on CD4+ or CD8+ T cells sorted from blood, taken in a trial of the OX40 agonist ivuxolimab. This CDR3 reads CASSLGLAGSNEQFF. The CDR3 DNA follows: TGTGCCAGCAGCTTAGGACTAGCGGGATCCAATGAGCAGTTCTTC.